The TCR beta chain described here comes from a study of vaccination and CD4 T cells after COVID-19. The study sequenced cultured CD4+ T cell DNA using the Oncomine TCR Beta short-read assay. TCRdb independently ran MiXCR on the PCR reads; one entry per CDR3 protein. The sample gives around 10,000 distinct CDR3 sequences, about half of which show up once; 8.5% is in the top ten. Treatment: roughly 11-day PBMC culture with coronavirus spike peptide pools or control peptides (ViraFEST assay). Notes on this clonotype: The antigen remains unidentified.

V lost 3 bases, J lost 0 bases, and 9 bases lay in between. The germline gives CDR1 DFQATT, CDR2 SNEGSKA (reference sequence). The CDR3 is 13 amino acids. The J gene is TRBJ2-7, the V gene TRBV20-1; the D is unclear. This TCR came from a human donor who had recovered from COVID-19. Sequenced: CD4+ T cells from blood, cultured in vitro. This CDR3 is CSASLGNSYEQYF. The CDR3 DNA reads TGCAGTGCTAGTCTGGGAAACTCCTACGAGCAGTACTTC.